Following are 4 T cell receptor beta chains from one sample sequenced in a study of blood T cell repertoires in COVID-19. Profiled with immunoSEQ multiplex PCR; TCRdb holds only in-frame clones, not every one. This table has roughly 260,000 clones, around 87% appearing once. Sequenced: peripheral blood. The receptor set was obtained from a woman aged 45-65 years with acute or convalescent COVID-19.

V is TRBV13 and J is TRBJ1-2, with a tentative D call TRBD1 (6 bases). From germline, CDR1 is PRHDT and CDR2 FYEKMQ (reference sequence). CDR3 length: 14 amino acids. V was trimmed by 6 bases and J by 5 bases, leaving 16 bases between them. CDR3 protein: CASSLFGQSYGYTF. Here the CDR3 DNA reads TGTGCCAGCAGTCTCTTTGGACAGTCTTATGGCTACACCTTC.

The chain carries TRBV6-2 or TRBV6-3 and TRBJ2-1; D is possibly TRBD1 (5 bases). Per germline, CDR1 MNHEY and CDR2 SVGEGT. CDR3 length: 17 residues. The V gene lost 2 bases and the J gene lost 5 bases, with 19 bases spanning the gap. The CDR3 is CASSYGTGSRRNNEQFF. Written as DNA, the CDR3 is TGTGCCAGCAGTTACGGCACAGGCTCGAGGCGGAACAATGAGCAGTTCTTC.

The rearrangement uses TRBV5-1 and TRBJ2-3; 14 positions agree with TRBD2. The CDR3 has 15 residues. V shed 4 bases and J 5 bases; nucleotides not matched to a gene: 3. From germline, CDR1 is SGHRS and CDR2 YFSETQ. The DNA for the CDR3 is TGCGCCAGCAGCGCGGGACTAGCGGGAGTAGATACGCAGTATTTT. This gives the protein CASSAGLAGVDTQYF.

In nucleotides, the CDR3 is TGTGCCAGCAGCCCTACTAGCGGGGGATGCTTTTACTCTGGGGCCAACGTCCTGACTTTC. Its translation is CASSPTSGGCFYSGANVLTF. The chain employs TRBV3-1 (or the pseudogene TRBV3-2) and TRBJ2-6, with 11 nucleotides matching TRBD2. Germline loops: CDR1 LGHDT, CDR2 YNNKEL (reference sequence). The V gene end was trimmed by 4 bases and the J gene end by 0 bases; junction bases not matched to a gene: 11. This CDR3 comprises 20 residues.